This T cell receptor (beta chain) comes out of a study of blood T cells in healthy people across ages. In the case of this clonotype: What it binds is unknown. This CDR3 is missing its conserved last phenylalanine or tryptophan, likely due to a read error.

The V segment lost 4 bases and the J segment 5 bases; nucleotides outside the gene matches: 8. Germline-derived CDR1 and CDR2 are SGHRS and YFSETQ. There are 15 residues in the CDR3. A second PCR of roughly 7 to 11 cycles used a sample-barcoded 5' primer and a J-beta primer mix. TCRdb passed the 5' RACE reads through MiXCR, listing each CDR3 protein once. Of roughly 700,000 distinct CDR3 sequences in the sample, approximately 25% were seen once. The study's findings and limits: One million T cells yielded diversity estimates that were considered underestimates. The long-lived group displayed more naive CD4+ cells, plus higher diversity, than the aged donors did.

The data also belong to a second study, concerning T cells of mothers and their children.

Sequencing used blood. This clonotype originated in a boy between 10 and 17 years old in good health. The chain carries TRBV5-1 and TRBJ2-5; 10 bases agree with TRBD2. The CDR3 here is CASSESSGRGETQYS. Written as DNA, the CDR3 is TGCGCCAGCAGCGAATCTAGCGGGAGAGGGGAGACCCAGTACTCC.